This T cell receptor beta chain was observed in a study of technical replicates of blood from several donors. Using immunoSEQ multiplex PCR, the repertoire was profiled, and TCRdb retains in-frame clones only, with some absent. This table holds about 70,000 clones, roughly 86% found once. Germline V lookup: CDR1 SGHRS, CDR2 YFSETQ. V lost 0 bases, J lost 5 bases, and 6 bases lay in between. The CDR3 runs 13 residues. The sequenced material came from PBMCs. The rearrangement joins TRBV5-1 to TRBJ1-5; weak D call: TRBD1 (5 bases). The clonotype comes from a human donor in good health. Some clones in this sample may be carry-over from other donors' samples. This CDR3 is CASSLEGYQPQHF. The CDR3 DNA reads TGCGCCAGCAGCTTGGAGGGGTATCAGCCCCAGCATTTT.